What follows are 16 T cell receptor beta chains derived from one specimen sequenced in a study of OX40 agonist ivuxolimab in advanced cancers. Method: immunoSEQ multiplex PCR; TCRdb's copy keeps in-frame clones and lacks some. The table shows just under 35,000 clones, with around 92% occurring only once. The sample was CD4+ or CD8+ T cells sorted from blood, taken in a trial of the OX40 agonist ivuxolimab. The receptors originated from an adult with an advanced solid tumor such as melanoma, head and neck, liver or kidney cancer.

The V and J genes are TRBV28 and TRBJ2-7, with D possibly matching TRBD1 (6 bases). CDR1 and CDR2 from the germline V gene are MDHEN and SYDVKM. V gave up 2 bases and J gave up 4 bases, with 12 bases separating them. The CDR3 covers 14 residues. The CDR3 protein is CASSLQGKLYEQYF. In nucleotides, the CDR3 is TGTGCCAGCAGTTTACAGGGGAAGCTTTACGAGCAGTACTTC.

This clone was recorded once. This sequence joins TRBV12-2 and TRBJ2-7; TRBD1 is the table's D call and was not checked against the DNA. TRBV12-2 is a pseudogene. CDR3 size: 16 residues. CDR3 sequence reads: CASRPNDRSSSYEQYF. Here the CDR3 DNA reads TGTGCAAGTCGCCCTAATGACAGGTCGAGCTCCTACGAGCAGTACTTC.

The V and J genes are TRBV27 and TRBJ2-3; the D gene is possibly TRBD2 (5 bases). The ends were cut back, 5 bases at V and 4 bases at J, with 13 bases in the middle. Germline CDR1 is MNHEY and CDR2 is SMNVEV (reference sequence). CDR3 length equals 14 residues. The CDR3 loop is CASSPPSGADTQYF. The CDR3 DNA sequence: TGTGCCAGCAGTCCGCCAAGCGGAGCAGATACGCAGTATTTT.

As DNA, the CDR3 is TGTGCCAGCAGCTTGGATGCGGGAGCTTTCTTT. Translation gives CASSLDAGAFF. V usage is TRBV5-5 and J usage is TRBJ1-1, with D uncertain. Trimming removed 0 bases at V and 10 bases at J, with 7 bases between. The germline V gene has CDR1 SGHKS and CDR2 YYEKEE (reference sequence). This CDR3 has 11 residues.

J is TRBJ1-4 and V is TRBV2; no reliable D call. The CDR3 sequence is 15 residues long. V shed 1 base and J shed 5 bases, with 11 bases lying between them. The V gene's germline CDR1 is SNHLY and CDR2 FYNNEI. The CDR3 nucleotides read TGTGCCAGCAGTGAAGTTGAGACAAACAATGAAAAACTGTTTTTT. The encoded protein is CASSEVETNNEKLFF.

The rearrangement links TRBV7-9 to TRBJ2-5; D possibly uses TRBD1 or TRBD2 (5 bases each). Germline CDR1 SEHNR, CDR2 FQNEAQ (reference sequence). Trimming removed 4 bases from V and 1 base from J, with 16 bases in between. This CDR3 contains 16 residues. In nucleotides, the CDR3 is TGTGCCAGCAGCTCCCTAGGGGAGATCTCCCAAGAGACCCAGTACTTC. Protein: CASSSLGEISQETQYF.

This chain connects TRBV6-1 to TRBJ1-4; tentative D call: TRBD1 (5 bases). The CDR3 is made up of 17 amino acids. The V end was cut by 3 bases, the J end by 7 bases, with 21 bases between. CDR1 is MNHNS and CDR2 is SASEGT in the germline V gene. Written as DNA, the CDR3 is TGTGCCAGCAGTGACGGGCCCGGGGCTTCTTACGGTGAAAAACTGTTTTTT. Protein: CASSDGPGASYGEKLFF.

CDR3 DNA sequence: TGTGCCAGTAAACTAGCGGAGAACACCGGGGAGCTGTTTTTT. Amino acids: CASKLAENTGELFF. The V and J genes are TRBV19 and TRBJ2-2, with TRBD2 matching 8 bases. Germline assignment: CDR1 LNHDA and CDR2 SQIVND (reference sequence). Trimming at V came to 7 bases and at J to 1 base, leaving 2 bases not matched to a gene. The CDR3 runs 14 residues.

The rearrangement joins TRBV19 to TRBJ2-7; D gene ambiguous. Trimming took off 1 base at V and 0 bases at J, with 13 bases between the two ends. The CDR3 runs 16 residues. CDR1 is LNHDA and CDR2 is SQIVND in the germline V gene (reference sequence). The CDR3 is CASSIGPRLSSYEQYF. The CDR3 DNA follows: TGTGCCAGTAGTATAGGTCCGCGTTTGAGCTCCTACGAGCAGTACTTC.

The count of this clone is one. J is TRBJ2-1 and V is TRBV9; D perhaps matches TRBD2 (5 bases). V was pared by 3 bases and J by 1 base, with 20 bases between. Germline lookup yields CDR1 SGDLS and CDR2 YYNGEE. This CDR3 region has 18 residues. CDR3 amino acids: CASSDPQERSLSYNEQFF. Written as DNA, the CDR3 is TGTGCCAGCAGCGACCCTCAGGAGCGGTCCCTATCCTACAATGAGCAGTTCTTC.

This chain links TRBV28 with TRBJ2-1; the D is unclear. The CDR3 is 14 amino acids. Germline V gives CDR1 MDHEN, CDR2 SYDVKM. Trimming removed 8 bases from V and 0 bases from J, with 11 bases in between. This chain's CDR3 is CASREFGSYNEQFF. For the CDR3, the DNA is TGTGCCAGCCGCGAATTTGGCTCCTACAATGAGCAGTTCTTC.

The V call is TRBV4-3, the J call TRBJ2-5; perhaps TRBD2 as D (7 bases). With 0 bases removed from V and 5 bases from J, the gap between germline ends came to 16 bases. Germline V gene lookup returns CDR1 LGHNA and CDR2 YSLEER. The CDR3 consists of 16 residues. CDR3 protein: CASSQDLGGLGETQYF. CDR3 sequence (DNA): TGCGCCAGCAGCCAAGATCTCGGGGGGCTTGGGGAGACCCAGTACTTC.

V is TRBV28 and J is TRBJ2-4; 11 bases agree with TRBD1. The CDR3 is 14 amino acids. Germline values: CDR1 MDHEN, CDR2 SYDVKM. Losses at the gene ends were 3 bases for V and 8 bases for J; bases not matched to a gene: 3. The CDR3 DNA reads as TGTGCCAGCAGTTTCGGGACAGGGGGAGACATTCAGTACTTC. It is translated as CASSFGTGGDIQYF.

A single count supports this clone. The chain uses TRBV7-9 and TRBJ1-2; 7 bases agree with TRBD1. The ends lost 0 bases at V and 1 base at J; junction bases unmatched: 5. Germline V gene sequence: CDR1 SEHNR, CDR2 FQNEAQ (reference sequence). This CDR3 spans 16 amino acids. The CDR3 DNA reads TGTGCCAGCAGCTTAGCGAATGCAGGGGGTAACTATGGCTACACCTTC. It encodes CASSLANAGGNYGYTF.

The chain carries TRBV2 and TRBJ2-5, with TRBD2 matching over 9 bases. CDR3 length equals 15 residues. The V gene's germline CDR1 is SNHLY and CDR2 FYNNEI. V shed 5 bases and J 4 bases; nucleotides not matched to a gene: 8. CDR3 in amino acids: CASSKRLAARETQYF. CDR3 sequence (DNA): TGTGCCAGCAGTAAACGACTAGCGGCTAGAGAGACCCAGTACTTC.

CDR3 nucleotide sequence: TGTGCCAGCAGTTACTCCTTCGGTAGTGAGCAGTTCTTC. Its protein is CASSYSFGSEQFF. This sequence joins TRBV6-5 and TRBJ2-1, with D hard to call. Trimming removed 0 bases at V and 9 bases at J, with 9 bases between. The CDR3 is 13 residues long. CDR1 is MNHEY and CDR2 is SVGAGI in the germline V gene.